This T cell receptor (beta chain) was retrieved from a study of T cell changes during pregnancy in multiple sclerosis. Using immunoSEQ multiplex PCR, the repertoire was profiled, and TCRdb retains in-frame clones only, with some absent. The sample consists of more than 45,000 clones, roughly 94% of them appearing once. Germline lookup yields CDR1 SNHLY and CDR2 FYNNEI. The CDR3 has 14 amino acids. Trimming cost V 7 bases and J 4 bases; bases outside gene matches: 7. The sequencing used CD4+ T cells from peripheral blood mononuclear cells, collected in the second trimester of pregnancy. This sequence was found in a female donor with multiple sclerosis, enrolled in a pregnancy study. The chain uses TRBV2 and TRBJ2-3, with 8 bases identical to TRBD1. The CDR3 bases are TGTGCCAGCAACCGGGACAGGTGGGCAGATACGCAGTATTTT. Encoded protein: CASNRDRWADTQYF.